The 3 T cell receptor beta chains below come from one sample, sequenced in a study of blood T cell repertoires in COVID-19. Some clones are missing from TCRdb's copy, which holds only in-frame ones; the method was immunoSEQ multiplex PCR. The sample consists of about 24,000 clones, roughly 82% of them appearing once. Sequencing used peripheral blood. These receptors were taken from a human donor with active COVID-19. The donor label of this sample is uncertain.

This chain connects TRBV23-1 to TRBJ2-1; 7 bases are a match to TRBD1. TRBV23-1 is identified as an open reading frame with a role that is uncertain. With 0 bases clipped from V and 5 bases from J, the junction kept 7 bases outside the gene matches. The CDR3 covers 16 residues. The CDR3 loop reads CASSQSTGTDNNEQFF. The CDR3 DNA follows: TGCGCCAGCAGTCAATCGACGGGGACAGACAACAATGAGCAGTTCTTC.

The chain joins TRBV6-5 to TRBJ2-2, with D unresolved. Trimming shortened V by 2 bases and J by 0 bases, and 7 bases separated the two germline ends. CDR1 and CDR2 (germline): MNHEY, SVGAGI. The CDR3 loop spans 15 amino acids. CDR3 amino acids: CASSYARPNTGELFF. As DNA, the CDR3 is TGTGCCAGCAGTTACGCTAGACCGAACACCGGGGAGCTGTTTTTT.

The V call is TRBV7-2, the J call TRBJ2-1; 10 bases fit TRBD1. The V and J ends lost 4 bases and 6 bases, in that order; junction bases with no gene match: 6. The CDR3 is made up of 15 amino acids. Germline V CDR1 and CDR2: SGHTA, FQGNSA. The CDR3 bases are TGTGCCAGCAGCTGGGACAGGGGTGTGGTCAATGAGCAGTTCTTC. This translates into CASSWDRGVVNEQFF.